The sample holds many counts of the clone carrying this TCR beta chain. The antigen remains undetermined. Sequencing libraries for TCR beta were prepared with iRepertoire HTBI primers and Arm-PCR of CDR3 regions. MiXCR, applied by TCRdb to the multiplex PCR reads, yields one record per CDR3 protein. Of hundreds of thousands of distinct CDR3 sequences listed, 20% to 25% are singletons. This sample is drawn from a study of regulatory T cells in long-lasting Graves disease. Whole-study results and caveats: Owing to a sample size that was small, accuracy may have been reduced.

Indicated time point: persistent/refractory GD, antithyroid drugs over 5 years with positive TRAb. Researchers made the TCR library from RNA that was extracted from PBMCs. The clonotype comes from a female donor with Graves disease. Sequenced material: peripheral blood mononuclear cells (PBMCs), taken when the disease was refractory, from a patient treated with antithyroid drugs.

CDR3 residues: CASSPRVAGGQETQYF. Here the CDR3 DNA reads TGTGCCAGCAGCCCCCGGGTAGCGGGGGGCCAAGAGACCCAGTACTTC. V and J are TRBV3-1 and TRBJ2-5; 10 bases fit TRBD2. The CDR3 has 16 residues. J was trimmed by 1 base and V by 4 bases; bases with no gene match: 6. Germline V lookup: CDR1 LGHDT, CDR2 YNNKEL (reference sequence).